This T cell receptor beta chain was sequenced in a study of control samples from healthy donors and cancer patients. The assay was immunoSEQ multiplex PCR, and TCRdb's table has in-frame clones only and misses some. The table lists 140,000 to 150,000 clones, around 86% of them singletons. CDR3 length equals 15 residues. With V trimmed by 3 bases and J by 2 bases, 3 bases remained unmatched. The germline CDR1 and CDR2 sequences are LNHDA and SQIVND (reference sequence). The gene calls are TRBV19 and TRBJ2-7; 11 positions agree with TRBD2. The sequence came from a man aged 25 to 45 in good health. Input material: blood. The CDR3 loop reads CASSIRLAGTYEQYF. The CDR3 DNA reads as TGTGCCAGTAGTATTCGACTAGCGGGGACCTACGAGCAGTACTTC. The entire variable domain, with the rest obtained from reference TRBV19 and TRBJ2-7, is as follows: DGGITQSPKYLFRKEGQNVTLSCEQNLNHDAMYWYRQDPGQGLRLIYYSQIVNDFQKGDIAEGYSVSREKKESFPLTVTSAQKNPTAFYLCASSIRLAGTYEQYFGPGTRLTVT.